Included here is one T cell receptor (beta chain) sequence, with context. CDR3 length equals 18 residues. V lost 0 bases, J lost 4 bases, and 11 bases stayed unmatched. CDR1 SGHDN and CDR2 FVKESK come from the germline V gene. This sample is drawn from a study of blood T cell repertoires in COVID-19. Background on the study: In each case, the material was cDNA or gDNA derived from T cells, B-cell-depleted T cells, or PBMCs.

Participant-given clinical history determined each cohort assignment. During the 2 weeks before they entered the study, exposed participants had met someone with a PCR-confirmed or clinician-diagnosed COVID-19 case. Study processing details: Nucleated cell counts were estimated from reference gene primer amplification. The method was immunoSEQ multiplex PCR; TCRdb's version includes in-frame clones alone and lacks a portion of them. D and trimming were read from the DNA, whereas the V and J calls and clone size are those reported in that table. The sample holds 250,000 or so clones, 80% to 90% seen once.

The chain carries TRBV14 and TRBJ1-1, with 10 bases matching TRBD1. The specimen sequenced was PBMCs or T cells enriched from blood (not recorded which). The receptor comes from a woman aged 40 to 50 who had been exposed to COVID-19. CDR3 sequence (DNA): TGTGCCAGCAGCCAAGATCTCAGACAGGGGGCCCTAGGCACTGAAGCTTTCTTT. This encodes CASSQDLRQGALGTEAFF.